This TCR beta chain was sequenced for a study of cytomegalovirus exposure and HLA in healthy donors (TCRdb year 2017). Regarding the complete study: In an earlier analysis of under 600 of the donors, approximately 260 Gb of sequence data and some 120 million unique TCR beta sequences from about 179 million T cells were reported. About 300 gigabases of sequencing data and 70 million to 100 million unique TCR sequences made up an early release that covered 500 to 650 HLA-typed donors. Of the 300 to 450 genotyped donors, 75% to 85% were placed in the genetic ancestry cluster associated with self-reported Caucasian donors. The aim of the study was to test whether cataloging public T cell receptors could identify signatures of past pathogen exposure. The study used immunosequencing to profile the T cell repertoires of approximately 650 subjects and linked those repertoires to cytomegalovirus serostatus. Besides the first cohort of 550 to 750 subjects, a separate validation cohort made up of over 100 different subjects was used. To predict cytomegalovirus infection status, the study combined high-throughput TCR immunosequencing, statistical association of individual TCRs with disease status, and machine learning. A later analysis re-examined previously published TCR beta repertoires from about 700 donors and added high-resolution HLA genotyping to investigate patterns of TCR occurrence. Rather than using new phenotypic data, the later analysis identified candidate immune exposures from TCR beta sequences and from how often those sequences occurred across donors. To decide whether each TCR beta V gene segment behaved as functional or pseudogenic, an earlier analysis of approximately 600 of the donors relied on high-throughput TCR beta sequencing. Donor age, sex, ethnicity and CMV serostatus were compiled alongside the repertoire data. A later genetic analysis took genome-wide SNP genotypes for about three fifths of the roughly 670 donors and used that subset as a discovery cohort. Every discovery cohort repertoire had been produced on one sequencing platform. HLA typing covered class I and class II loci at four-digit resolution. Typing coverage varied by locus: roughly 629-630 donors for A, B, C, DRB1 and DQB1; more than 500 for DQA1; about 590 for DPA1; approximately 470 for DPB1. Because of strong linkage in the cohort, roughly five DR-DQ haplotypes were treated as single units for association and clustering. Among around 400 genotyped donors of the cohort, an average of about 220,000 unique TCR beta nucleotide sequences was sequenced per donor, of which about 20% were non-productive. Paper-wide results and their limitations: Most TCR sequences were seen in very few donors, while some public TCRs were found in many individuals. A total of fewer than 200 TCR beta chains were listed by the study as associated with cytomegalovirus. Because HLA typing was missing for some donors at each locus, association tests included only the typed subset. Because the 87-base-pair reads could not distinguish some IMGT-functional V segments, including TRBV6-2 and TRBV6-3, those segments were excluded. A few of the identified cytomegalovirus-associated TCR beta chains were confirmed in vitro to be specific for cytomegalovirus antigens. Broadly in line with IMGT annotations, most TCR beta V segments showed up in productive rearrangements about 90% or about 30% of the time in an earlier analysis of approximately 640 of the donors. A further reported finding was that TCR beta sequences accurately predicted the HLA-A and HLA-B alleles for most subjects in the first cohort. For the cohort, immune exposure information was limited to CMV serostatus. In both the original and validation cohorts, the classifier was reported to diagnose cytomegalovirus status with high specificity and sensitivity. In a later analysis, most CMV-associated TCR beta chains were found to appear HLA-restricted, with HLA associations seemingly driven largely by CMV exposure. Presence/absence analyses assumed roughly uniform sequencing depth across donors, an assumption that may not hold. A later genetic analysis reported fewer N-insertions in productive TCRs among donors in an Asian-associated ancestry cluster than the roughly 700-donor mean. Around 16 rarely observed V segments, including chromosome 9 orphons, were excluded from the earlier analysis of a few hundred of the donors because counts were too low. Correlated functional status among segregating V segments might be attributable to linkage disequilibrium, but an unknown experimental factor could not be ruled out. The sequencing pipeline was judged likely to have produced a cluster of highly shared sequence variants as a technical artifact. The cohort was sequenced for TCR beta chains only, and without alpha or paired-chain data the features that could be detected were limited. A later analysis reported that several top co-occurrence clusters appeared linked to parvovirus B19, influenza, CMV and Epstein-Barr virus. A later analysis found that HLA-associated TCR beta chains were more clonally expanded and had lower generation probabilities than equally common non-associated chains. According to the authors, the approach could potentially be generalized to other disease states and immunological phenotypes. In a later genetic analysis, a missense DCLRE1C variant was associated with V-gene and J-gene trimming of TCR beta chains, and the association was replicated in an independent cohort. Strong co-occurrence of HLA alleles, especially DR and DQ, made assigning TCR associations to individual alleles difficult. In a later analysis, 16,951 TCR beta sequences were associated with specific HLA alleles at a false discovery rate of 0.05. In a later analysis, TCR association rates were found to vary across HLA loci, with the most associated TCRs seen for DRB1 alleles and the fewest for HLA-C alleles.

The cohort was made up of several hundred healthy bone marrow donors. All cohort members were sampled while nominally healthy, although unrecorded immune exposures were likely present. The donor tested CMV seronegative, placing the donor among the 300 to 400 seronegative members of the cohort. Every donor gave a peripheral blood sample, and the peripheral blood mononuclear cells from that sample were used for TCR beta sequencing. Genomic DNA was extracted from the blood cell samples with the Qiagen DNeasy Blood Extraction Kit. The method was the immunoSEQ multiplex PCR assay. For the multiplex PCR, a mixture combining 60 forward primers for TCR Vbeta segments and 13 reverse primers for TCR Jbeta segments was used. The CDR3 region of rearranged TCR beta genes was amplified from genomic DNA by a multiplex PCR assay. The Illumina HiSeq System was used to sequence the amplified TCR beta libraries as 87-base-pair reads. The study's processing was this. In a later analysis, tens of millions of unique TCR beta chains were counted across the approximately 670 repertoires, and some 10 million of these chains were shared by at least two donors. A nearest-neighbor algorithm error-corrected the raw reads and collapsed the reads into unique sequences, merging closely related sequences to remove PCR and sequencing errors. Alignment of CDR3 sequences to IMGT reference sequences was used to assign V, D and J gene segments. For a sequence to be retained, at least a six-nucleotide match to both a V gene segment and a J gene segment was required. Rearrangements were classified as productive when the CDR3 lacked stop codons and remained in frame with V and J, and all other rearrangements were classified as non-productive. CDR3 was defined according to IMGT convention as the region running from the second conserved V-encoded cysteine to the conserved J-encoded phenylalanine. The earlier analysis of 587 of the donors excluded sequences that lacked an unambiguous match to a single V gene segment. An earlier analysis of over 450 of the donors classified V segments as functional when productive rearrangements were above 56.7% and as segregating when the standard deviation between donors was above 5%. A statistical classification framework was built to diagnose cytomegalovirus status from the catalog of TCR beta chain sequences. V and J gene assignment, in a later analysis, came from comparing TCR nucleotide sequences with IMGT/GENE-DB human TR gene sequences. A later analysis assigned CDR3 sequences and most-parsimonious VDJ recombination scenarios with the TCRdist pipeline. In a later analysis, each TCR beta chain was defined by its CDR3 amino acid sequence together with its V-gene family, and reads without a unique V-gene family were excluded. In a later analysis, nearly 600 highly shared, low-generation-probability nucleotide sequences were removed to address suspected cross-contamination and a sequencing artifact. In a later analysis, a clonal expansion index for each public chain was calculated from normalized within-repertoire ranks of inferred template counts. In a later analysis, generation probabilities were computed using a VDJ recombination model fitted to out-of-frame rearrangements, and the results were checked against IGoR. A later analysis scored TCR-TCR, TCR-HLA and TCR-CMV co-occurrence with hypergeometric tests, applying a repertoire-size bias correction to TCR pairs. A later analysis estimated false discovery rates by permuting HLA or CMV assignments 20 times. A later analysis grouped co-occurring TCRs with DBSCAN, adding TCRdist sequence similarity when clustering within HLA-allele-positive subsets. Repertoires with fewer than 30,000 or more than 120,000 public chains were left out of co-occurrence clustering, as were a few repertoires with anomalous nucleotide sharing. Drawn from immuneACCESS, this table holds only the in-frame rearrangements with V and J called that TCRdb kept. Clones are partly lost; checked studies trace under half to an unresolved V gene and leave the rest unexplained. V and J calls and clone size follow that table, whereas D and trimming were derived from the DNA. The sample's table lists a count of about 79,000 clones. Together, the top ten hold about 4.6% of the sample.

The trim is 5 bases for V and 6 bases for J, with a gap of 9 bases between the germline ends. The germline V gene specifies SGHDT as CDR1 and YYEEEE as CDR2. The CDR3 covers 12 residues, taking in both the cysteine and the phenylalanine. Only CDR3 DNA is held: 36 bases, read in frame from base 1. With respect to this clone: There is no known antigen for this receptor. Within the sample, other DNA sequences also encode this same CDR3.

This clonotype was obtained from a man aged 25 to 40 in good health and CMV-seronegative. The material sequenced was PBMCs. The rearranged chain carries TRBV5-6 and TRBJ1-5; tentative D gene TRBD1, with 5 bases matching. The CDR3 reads CASSRRGQPQHF. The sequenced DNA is TGTGCCAGCAGTCGAAGGGGTCAGCCCCAGCATTTT.